This T cell receptor (beta chain) was documented in a study of control samples from healthy donors and cancer patients. Germline lookup yields CDR1 GTSNPN and CDR2 SVGIG (reference sequence). The germline V and J ends were trimmed by 1 base and 4 bases, with 22 bases remaining between them. This CDR3 is 17 amino acids long. Using immunoSEQ multiplex PCR, the repertoire was profiled, and TCRdb retains in-frame clones only, with some absent. This sample carries about 140,000 clones, about nine tenths of them seen once, and the ten largest clones take 8% to 9.5%. The TCR was taken from a woman in her twenties or thirties in good health. The chain couples TRBV30 to TRBJ1-2; D might be TRBD1 (6 bases). The sequenced sample consisted of blood. CDR3 region: CAWSGLRDQTGRYGYTF. CDR3 nucleotides: TGTGCCTGGAGTGGCCTCCGGGACCAGACAGGCCGCTATGGCTACACCTTC.